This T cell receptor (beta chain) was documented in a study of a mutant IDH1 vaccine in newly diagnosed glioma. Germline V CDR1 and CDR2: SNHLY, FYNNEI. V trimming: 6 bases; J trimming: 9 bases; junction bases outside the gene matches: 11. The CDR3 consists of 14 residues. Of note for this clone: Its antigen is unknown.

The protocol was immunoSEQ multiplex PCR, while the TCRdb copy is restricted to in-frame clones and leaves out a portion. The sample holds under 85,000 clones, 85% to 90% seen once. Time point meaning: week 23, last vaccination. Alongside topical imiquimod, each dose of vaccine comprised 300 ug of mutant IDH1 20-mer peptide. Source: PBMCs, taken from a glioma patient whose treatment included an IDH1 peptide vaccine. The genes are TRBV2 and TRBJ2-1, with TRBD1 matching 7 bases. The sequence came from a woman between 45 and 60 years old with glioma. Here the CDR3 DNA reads TGTGCCAGCAGCCTCGGACAGGTTGAGACTGAGCAGTTCTTC. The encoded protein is CASSLGQVETEQFF.